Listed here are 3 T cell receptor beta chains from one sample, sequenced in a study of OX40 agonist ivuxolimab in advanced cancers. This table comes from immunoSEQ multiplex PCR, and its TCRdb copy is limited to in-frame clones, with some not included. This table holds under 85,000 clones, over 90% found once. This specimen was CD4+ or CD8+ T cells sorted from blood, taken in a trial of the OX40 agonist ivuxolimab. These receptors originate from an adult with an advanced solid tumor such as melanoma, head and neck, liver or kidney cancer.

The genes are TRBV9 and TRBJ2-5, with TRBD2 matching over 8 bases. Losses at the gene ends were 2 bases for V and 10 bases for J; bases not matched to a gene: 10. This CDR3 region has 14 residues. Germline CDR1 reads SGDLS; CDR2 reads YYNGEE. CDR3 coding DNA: TGTGCCAGCAGCGTCTCCCGCGGGGGGCAGGACCAGTACTTC. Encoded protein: CASSVSRGGQDQYF.

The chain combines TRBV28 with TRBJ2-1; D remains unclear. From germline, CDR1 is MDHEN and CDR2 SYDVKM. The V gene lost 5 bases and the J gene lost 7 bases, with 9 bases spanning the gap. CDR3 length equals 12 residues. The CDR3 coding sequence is TGTGCCAGCAGTGCCACATGGAATGAGCAGTTCTTC. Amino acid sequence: CASSATWNEQFF.

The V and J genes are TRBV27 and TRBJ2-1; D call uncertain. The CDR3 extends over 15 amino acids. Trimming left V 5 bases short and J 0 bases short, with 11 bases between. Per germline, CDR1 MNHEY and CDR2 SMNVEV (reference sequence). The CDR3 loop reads CASSLYPSSYNEQFF. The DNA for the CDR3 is TGTGCCAGCAGTCTCTATCCGAGCTCCTACAATGAGCAGTTCTTC.